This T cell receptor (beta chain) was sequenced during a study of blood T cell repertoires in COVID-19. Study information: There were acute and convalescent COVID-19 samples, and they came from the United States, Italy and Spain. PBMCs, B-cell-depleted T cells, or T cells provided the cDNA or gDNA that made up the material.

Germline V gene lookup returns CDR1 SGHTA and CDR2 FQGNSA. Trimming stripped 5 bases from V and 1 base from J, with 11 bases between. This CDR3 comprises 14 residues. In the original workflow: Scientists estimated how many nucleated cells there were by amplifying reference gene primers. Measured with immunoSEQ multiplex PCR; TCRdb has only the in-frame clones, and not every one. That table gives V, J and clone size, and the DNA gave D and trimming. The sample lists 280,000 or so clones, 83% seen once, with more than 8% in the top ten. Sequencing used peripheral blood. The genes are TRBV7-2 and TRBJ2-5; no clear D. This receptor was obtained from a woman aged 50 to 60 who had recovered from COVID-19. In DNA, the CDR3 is TGTGCCAGCAGCGCTAGTATGGGCCAAGAGACCCAGTACTTC. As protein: CASSASMGQETQYF. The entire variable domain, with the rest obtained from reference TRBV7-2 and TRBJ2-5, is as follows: GAGVSQSPSNKVTEKGKDVELRCDPISGHTALYWYRQSLGQGLEFLIYFQGNSAPDKSGLPSDRFSAERTGGSVSTLTIQRTQQEDSAVYLCASSASMGQETQYFGPGTRLLVL.